This T cell receptor (beta chain) was obtained from a study of blood T cell repertoires in COVID-19. The table came from immunoSEQ multiplex PCR; TCRdb's copy has only in-frame clones and leaves some out. The repertoire includes about 74,000 clones, 83% of them detected once, and roughly 41% sits in the top ten. V gave up 3 bases and J gave up 8 bases, with 11 bases separating them. The germline CDR1 and CDR2 sequences are KGHSH and LQKENI. The CDR3 loop spans 13 amino acids. V usage is TRBV18 and J usage is TRBJ2-1; D is undetermined. The sequencing input was peripheral blood. The receptor's source is a man of 80 years or more with acute or convalescent COVID-19. The DNA for the CDR3 is TGTGCCAGCTCACCTCTAATAGAAGATGAGCAGTTCTTC. It yields the protein CASSPLIEDEQFF.